The 7 T cell receptor beta chains listed next were all sequenced from one sample in a study of blood T cells in healthy people across ages. For the second PCR, which ran for about 7 to 12 cycles, a sample-barcoded 5' primer and a J-beta primer mix were used. A single record per CDR3 protein comes from TCRdb applying MiXCR to the 5' RACE reads. The sample has roughly 1,700,000 distinct CDR3 sequences, roughly 27% seen once. Sequenced sample: blood. The source of these receptors is a woman younger than 45 in good health.

This clonotype has ten or more counts. The V gene is TRBV4-1, the J gene TRBJ2-7; perhaps TRBD2 as D (6 bases). The CDR3 consists of 15 residues. Between the trimmed V and J ends, which lost 0 bases and 7 bases, there was a span of 16 bases. Germline CDR1 MGHRA, CDR2 YSYEKL. The CDR3 DNA reads TGCGCCAGCAGCCAAGATTCCGGCGGGGCTGGGGAGCAGTACTTC. Amino acids: CASSQDSGGAGEQYF.

The V and J genes are TRBV12-3 or TRBV12-4 and TRBJ1-1; TRBD1 might be the D (5 bases). The germline V and J ends were trimmed by 7 bases and 7 bases, with 10 bases remaining between them. The CDR3 covers 11 residues. CDR3 amino acids: CASTRGIEAFF. The CDR3 DNA follows: TGTGCCAGCACCCGGGGGATTGAAGCTTTCTTT.

Concerning this clonotype itself: A junction boundary mismatches the germline segment, possibly from a read error. The chain links TRBV7-8 to TRBJ2-3; 9 bases match TRBD2. The CDR3 length is 16 residues. In germline, CDR1 is SGHVS, CDR2 FQNEAQ. CDR3 coding DNA: TGTGCCAACAGCTTAGCAACTAGCGGGAGCACAGATACGCAGTATTTT. Translation gives CANSLATSGSTDTQYF.

This clonotype came up a few times. The V call is TRBV20-1, the J call TRBJ2-1, with D perhaps TRBD2 (6 bases). The CDR3 runs 16 residues. Per the germline V gene, CDR1 is DFQATT and CDR2 is SNEGSKA (reference sequence). The V gene lost 0 bases and the J gene lost 8 bases, with 20 bases spanning the gap. The CDR3 DNA reads TGCAGTGCTAGAGATTGGCTAGCGAGTTTTTACGATGAGCAGTTCTTC. This codes for CSARDWLASFYDEQFF.

V gene TRBV7-3 combines with J gene TRBJ2-7; the D gene could be TRBD1 or TRBD2 (6 bases each). This CDR3 contains 14 residues. The germline CDR1 and CDR2 sequences are SGHTA and FQGTGA. Trimming removed 2 bases from V and 5 bases from J, with 13 bases in between. CDR3 in DNA: TGTGCCAGCAGCTTAGGGGGGCCGGGTGACGAGCAGTACTTC. This translates into CASSLGGPGDEQYF.

This clonotype is a singleton in its sample. A much bigger clone sits one base away, suggesting this may be a read error. The chain links TRBV20-1 to TRBJ2-4; 8 bases map to TRBD1. With V trimmed by 6 bases and J by 6 bases, 10 bases remained unmatched. The CDR3 totals 14 residues. Germline lookup yields CDR1 DFQATT and CDR2 SNEGSKA (reference sequence). CDR3 sequence reads: CSAGLQGGRNIQYF. In DNA, the CDR3 is TGCAGTGCGGGGTTACAGGGGGGACGAAACATTCAGTACTTC.

This clonotype has just a few counts. The V and J genes are TRBV11-2 and TRBJ2-3; D is uncertain. CDR3 length: 17 amino acids. Trimming took 0 bases from V and 1 from J, leaving 14 bases between them. Germline V CDR1 and CDR2: SGHAT, FQNNGV. The CDR3 coding sequence is TGTGCCAGCAGCTTAGACCCCTTTAAGTTCGGCACAGATACGCAGTATTTT. As protein: CASSLDPFKFGTDTQYF.